This TCR beta chain was sequenced for a study of shared clonotypes between healthy human individuals. Study outcomes and limitations: Estimated clonotype richness was generally higher in naive than memory subsets. The four-donor shared clonotypes exceeded non-shared clonotypes in generation probability, with non-shared ones scoring lower.

The CDR3 has 14 amino acids. The germline V gene has CDR1 SGHNT and CDR2 YYREEE (reference sequence). Trimming pared 0 bases from V and 1 base from J, leaving 7 bases between. Remarks on this clone: Its specificity is not known.

Clones were read by immunoSEQ multiplex PCR, and TCRdb kept only the in-frame ones, dropping some. The sample has millions of clones, just over 90% seen once. Free of recent acute infections or vaccinations, the donors were healthy HIV-negative adults. The study separated CD4+ cells into CD45RA+ naive and CD45RA-negative memory subsets. The V call is TRBV5-4, the J call TRBJ1-2; maybe TRBD1 (6 bases). Sequences were obtained from naive CD4+ T cells sorted from blood. Stated subset: CD45RA+ positively selected. This clonotype originated in a man younger than 35 in good health. CDR3 DNA sequence: TGTGCCAGCAGCTTGGACAGGGTTAACTATGGCTACACCTTC. It yields the protein CASSLDRVNYGYTF.